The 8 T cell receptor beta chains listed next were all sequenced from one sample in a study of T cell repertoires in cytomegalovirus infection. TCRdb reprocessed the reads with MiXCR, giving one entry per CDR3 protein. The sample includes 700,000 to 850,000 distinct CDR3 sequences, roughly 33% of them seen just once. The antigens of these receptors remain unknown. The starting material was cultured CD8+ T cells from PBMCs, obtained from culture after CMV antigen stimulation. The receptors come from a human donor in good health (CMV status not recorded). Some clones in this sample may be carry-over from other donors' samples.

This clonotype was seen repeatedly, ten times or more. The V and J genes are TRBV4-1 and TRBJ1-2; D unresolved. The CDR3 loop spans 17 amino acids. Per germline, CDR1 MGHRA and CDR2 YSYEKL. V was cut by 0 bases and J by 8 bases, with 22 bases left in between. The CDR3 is CASSQDLAGSGYWGYTF. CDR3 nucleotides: TGCGCCAGCAGCCAAGATCTAGCGGGGAGTGGGTACTGGGGCTACACCTTC.

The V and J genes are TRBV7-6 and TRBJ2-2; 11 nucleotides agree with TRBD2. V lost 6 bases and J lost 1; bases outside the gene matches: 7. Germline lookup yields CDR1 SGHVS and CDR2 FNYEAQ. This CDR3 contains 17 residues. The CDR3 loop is CASRNKGTSGNTGELFF. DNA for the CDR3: TGTGCCAGCAGAAACAAGGGGACTAGCGGGAACACCGGGGAGCTGTTTTTT.

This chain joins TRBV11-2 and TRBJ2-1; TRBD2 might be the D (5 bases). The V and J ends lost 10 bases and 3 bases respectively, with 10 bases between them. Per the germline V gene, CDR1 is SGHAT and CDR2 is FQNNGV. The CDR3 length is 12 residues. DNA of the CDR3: TGTGCCATCGAGGAGGTCTACAATGAGCAGTTCTTC. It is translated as CAIEEVYNEQFF.

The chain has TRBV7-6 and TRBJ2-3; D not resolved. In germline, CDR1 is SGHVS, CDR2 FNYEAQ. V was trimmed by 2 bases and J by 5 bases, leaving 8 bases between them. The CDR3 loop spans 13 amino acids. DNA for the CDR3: TGTGCCAGCAGCTTATCTGACTTAGATACGCAGTATTTT. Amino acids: CASSLSDLDTQYF.

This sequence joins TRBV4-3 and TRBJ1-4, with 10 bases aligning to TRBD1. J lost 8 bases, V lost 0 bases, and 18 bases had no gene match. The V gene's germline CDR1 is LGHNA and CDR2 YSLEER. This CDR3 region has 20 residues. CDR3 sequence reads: CASSQDLIGQGEINEEKLFF. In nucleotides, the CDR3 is TGCGCCAGCAGCCAAGATCTTATCGGACAGGGGGAGATTAATGAAGAAAAACTGTTTTTT.

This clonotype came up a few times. The CDR3 protein is CASSGGPAHYGYTF. CDR3 bases: TGTGCCAGCAGTGGCGGGCCCGCCCACTATGGCTACACCTTC. The genes are TRBV6-5 and TRBJ1-2; no firm D call. The V end lost 5 bases, the J end lost 3 bases, and 13 bases lay between the germline ends. The CDR3 spans 14 residues. Germline CDR1 reads MNHEY; CDR2 reads SVGAGI.

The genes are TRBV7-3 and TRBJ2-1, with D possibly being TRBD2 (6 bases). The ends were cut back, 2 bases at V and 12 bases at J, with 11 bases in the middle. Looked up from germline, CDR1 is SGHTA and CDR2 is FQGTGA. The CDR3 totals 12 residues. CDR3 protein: CASSLGGAVQFF. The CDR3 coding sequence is TGTGCCAGCAGCTTAGGAGGGGCTGTGCAGTTCTTC.

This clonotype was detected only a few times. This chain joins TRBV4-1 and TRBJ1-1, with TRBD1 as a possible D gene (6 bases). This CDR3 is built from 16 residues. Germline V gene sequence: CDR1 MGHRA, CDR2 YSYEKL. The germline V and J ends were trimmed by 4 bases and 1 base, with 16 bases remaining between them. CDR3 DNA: TGCGCCAGCAGCCGGGACATCTCCGGGAGGAACACTGAAGCTTTCTTT. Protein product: CASSRDISGRNTEAFF.